These T cell receptor beta chains were read from a single sample in a study of OX40 agonist ivuxolimab in advanced cancers. Measured with immunoSEQ multiplex PCR; TCRdb has only the in-frame clones, and not every one. The sample lists around 67,000 clones, about nine tenths seen once, with more than 0.85% in the top ten. This specimen was CD4+ or CD8+ T cells sorted from blood, taken in a trial of the OX40 agonist ivuxolimab. Receptors were obtained from an adult with an advanced solid tumor such as melanoma, head and neck, liver or kidney cancer. The CDR3 runs from the conserved cysteine through the conserved F or W. D genes are given only for firm matches. Rows give clone size only sometimes, using once, few, many, or a class for an expanded clone.

j_call d_call v_call clone_size cdr3_length cdr3_aa cdr3_nt
TRBJ2-3 NA TRBV11-3 NA 15 CASSLRELGTDTQYF TGTGCCAGCAGCTTACGCGAGTTGGGCACAGATACGCAGTATTTT
TRBJ2-1 NA TRBV7-2 NA 13 CASSFLAPGEQFF TGTGCCAGCAGCTTCCTAGCCCCGGGTGAGCAGTTCTTC
TRBJ2-7 TRBD2 TRBV4-1 once 18 CASSERTSGSLVAYEQYF TGCGCCAGCAGCGAACGGACTAGCGGCTCCCTGGTAGCCTACGAGCAGTACTTC
TRBJ2-7 NA TRBV7-6 NA 16 CASSFAGGSGFYEQYF TGTGCCAGCAGCTTCGCTGGAGGGAGTGGCTTTTACGAGCAGTACTTC
TRBJ2-7 TRBD1 TRBV6-6 NA 15 CAATPGGMVGYEQYF TGTGCCGCGACTCCAGGGGGCATGGTTGGCTACGAGCAGTACTTC
TRBJ1-6 TRBD1 TRBV19 once 15 CASSPRGQISSPLHF TGTGCCAGTAGCCCTAGGGGACAGATCTCTTCACCCCTCCACTTT
TRBJ1-2 NA TRBV6-6 NA 13 CASSYDLPYGYTF TGTGCCAGCAGTTACGACCTCCCCTATGGCTACACCTTC
TRBJ2-7 TRBD1 TRBV10-2 NA 15 CASTGTEVFSYEQYF TGCGCCAGCACAGGGACAGAAGTTTTTTCCTACGAGCAGTACTTC
TRBJ2-1 TRBD2 TRBV29-1 NA 15 CSVEIQTSGTDEQFF TGCAGCGTTGAAATACAGACTAGCGGGACCGATGAGCAGTTCTTC
TRBJ1-1 TRBD1 TRBV9 NA 15 CASSTLPTGDAEAFF TGTGCCAGCAGCACTCTTCCAACAGGGGACGCTGAAGCTTTCTTT
TRBJ2-5 NA TRBV5-4 NA 13 CASSLQGGETQYF TGTGCCAGCAGCTTGCAGGGGGGGGAGACCCAGTACTTC
TRBJ2-7 NA TRBV30 NA 12 CAWSGGPYEQYF TGTGCCTGGAGTGGGGGGCCCTACGAGCAGTACTTC
TRBJ1-2 TRBD1 TRBV7-2 NA 13 CASSLPGGQGYTF TGTGCCAGCAGCTTACCAGGGGGGCAAGGCTACACCTTC
TRBJ1-4 NA TRBV15 NA 16 CATSRDLAGPNEKLFF TGTGCCACCAGCAGAGATTTGGCAGGCCCTAATGAAAAACTGTTTTTT
TRBJ1-2 NA TRBV27 NA 14 CASSGTVTNYGYTF TGTGCCAGCAGTGGGACGGTAACTAACTATGGCTACACCTTC
TRBJ1-2 NA TRBV5-6 NA 13 CASSLGGNYGYTF TGTGCCAGCAGCTTGGGCGGAAACTATGGCTACACCTTC
TRBJ2-7 NA TRBV7-2 NA 14 CASSFGQTSYEQYF TGTGCCAGCAGCTTCGGACAGACCTCCTACGAGCAGTACTTC
TRBJ1-6 NA TRBV2 NA 13 CARRASPESPLHF TGTGCCCGGCGGGCCAGTCCAGAATCACCCCTCCACTTT
TRBJ1-1 NA TRBV28 NA 11 CASSLRREAFF TGTGCCAGCAGTTTAAGGCGTGAAGCTTTCTTT
TRBJ2-5 TRBD2 TRBV10-3 NA 17 CAVGGAGADPLQETQYF TGTGCCGTAGGAGGAGCGGGGGCCGACCCCCTCCAAGAGACCCAGTACTTC
TRBJ2-5 NA TRBV9 few 13 CASSLGMGGTQYF TGTGCCAGCAGCCTAGGGATGGGCGGGACCCAGTACTTC
TRBJ2-5 TRBD2 TRBV27 NA 15 CASSPLAGTSGGQYF TGTGCCAGCAGTCCCCTAGCGGGAACGAGTGGAGGCCAGTACTTC
TRBJ2-2 NA TRBV25-1 NA 14 CASSGQEVAGELFF TGTGCCAGCAGTGGGCAGGAGGTTGCCGGGGAGCTGTTTTTT
TRBJ2-5 TRBD1 TRBV19 NA 15 CASSSKQGNRETQYF TGTGCCAGTAGTTCTAAACAGGGGAATCGGGAGACCCAGTACTTC
TRBJ2-1 TRBD2 TRBV10-3 NA 15 CAISQLAGDHNEQFF TGTGCCATCAGTCAACTAGCGGGGGACCACAATGAGCAGTTCTTC
TRBJ2-3 NA TRBV5-6 NA 14 CASTYRGLVDTQYF TGTGCCAGCACCTACAGGGGACTCGTAGATACGCAGTATTTT
TRBJ1-3 NA TRBV19 NA 15 CASSPSTATGNTIYF TGTGCCAGTAGCCCTTCGACTGCCACTGGAAACACCATATATTTT
TRBJ1-5 NA TRBV4-1 NA 16 CASSQEGGPLNQPQHF TGCGCCAGCAGCCAAGAGGGAGGCCCGCTTAATCAGCCCCAGCATTTT
TRBJ1-2 NA TRBV19 few 14 CASSIDRQTFGYTF TGTGCCAGTAGTATTGATCGGCAAACGTTTGGCTACACCTTC
TRBJ2-7 NA TRBV7-2 NA 14 CASSLGLLAYEQYF TGTGCCAGCAGCTTAGGGCTTCTAGCCTACGAGCAGTACTTC
TRBJ2-7 TRBD2 TRBV2 NA 18 CASRGTSGRPKTNYEQYF TGTGCCAGCAGGGGGACTAGCGGGAGGCCGAAAACCAATTACGAGCAGTACTTC
TRBJ1-1 NA TRBV30 NA 15 CAWSVHRTMNTEAFF TGTGCCTGGAGTGTACACAGGACGATGAACACTGAAGCTTTCTTT
TRBJ2-1 NA TRBV5-1 NA 14 CASSSNGDTNEQLF TGCGCCAGCAGCTCCAACGGAGATACCAATGAGCAGCTCTTC
TRBJ1-2 NA TRBV11-3 NA 12 CASSLTGYGYTF TGTGCCAGCAGCCTAACAGGATATGGCTACACCTTC
TRBJ1-6 TRBD1 TRBV6-5 NA 14 CASRAGQGSSPLHF TGTGCCAGCAGGGCGGGACAGGGAAGTTCACCCCTCCACTTT
TRBJ2-3 NA TRBV18 NA 13 CASSPSNTDTQYF TGTGCCAGCTCACCATCGAACACAGATACGCAGTATTTT
TRBJ1-3 NA TRBV4-1 NA 14 CASSQPGHGNTIYF TGCGCCAGCAGCCAGCCAGGGCATGGAAACACCATATATTTT
TRBJ1-1 NA TRBV11-3 NA 13 CASRQSMNTEAFF TGTGCCAGCAGACAGAGCATGAACACTGAAGCTTTCTTT
TRBJ2-7 NA TRBV6-6 NA 11 CASSYSSEQYF TGTGCCAGCAGTTACTCTTCCGAGCAGTACTTC
TRBJ1-1 NA TRBV19 NA 15 CASSQGQIMNTEAFF TGTGCCAGTAGCCAAGGACAGATCATGAACACTGAAGCTTTCTTT
TRBJ2-2 TRBD2 TRBV5-1 NA 16 CASSLLAGGATGELFF TGCGCCAGCAGCTTACTAGCGGGGGGCGCCACCGGGGAGCTGTTTTTT
TRBJ1-2 NA TRBV6-6 NA 13 CASSPQGDYGYTF TGTGCCAGCAGTCCACAGGGAGACTATGGCTACACCTTC
TRBJ2-7 NA TRBV11-2 NA 16 CASSPQVAQGSYEQYF TGTGCCAGCAGCCCCCAGGTGGCCCAAGGGTCCTACGAGCAGTACTTC